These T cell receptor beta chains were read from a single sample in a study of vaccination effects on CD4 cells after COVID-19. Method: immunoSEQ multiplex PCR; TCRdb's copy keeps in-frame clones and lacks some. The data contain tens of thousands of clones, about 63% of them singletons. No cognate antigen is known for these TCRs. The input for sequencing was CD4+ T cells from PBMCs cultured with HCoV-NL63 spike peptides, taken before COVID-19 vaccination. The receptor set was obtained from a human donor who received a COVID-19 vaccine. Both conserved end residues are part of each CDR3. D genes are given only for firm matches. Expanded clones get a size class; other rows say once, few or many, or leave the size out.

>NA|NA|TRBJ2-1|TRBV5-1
TGCGCCAGCAGCGGCCCCGGGAACGAGCAGTTCTTC
CASSGPGNEQFF
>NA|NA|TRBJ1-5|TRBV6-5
TGTGCCAGCCAAGAAAGGCAGGGAGGCCAGCCCCAGCATTTT
CASQERQGGQPQHF
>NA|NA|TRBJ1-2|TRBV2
TGTGCCACCCAGGGACTTTTTCTACAGGGAATAATTCGTGGCTACACCTTC
CATQGLFLQGIIRGYTF
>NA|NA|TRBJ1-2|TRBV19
TGTGCCAGTAGTACCGACGGGATTAATGGCTACACCTTC
CASSTDGINGYTF
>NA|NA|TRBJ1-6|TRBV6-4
TGTGCCAGCAGTGAGTACGACGGACAGAATTCACCCCTCCACTTT
CASSEYDGQNSPLHF
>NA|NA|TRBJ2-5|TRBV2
TGTGCCAGCAGTGAAGCCCGGGGGCGCAGCGAGACCCAGTACTTC
CASSEARGRSETQYF
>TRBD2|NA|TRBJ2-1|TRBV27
TGTGCCAGCAGTTTCCGTACTAGCGGGGGACGTGAGCAGTTCTTC
CASSFRTSGGREQFF
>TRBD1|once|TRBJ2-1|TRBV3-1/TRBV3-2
TGTGCCAGCAGCCGAGACAGGGGAAGGCAGTTCTTC
CASSRDRGRQFF
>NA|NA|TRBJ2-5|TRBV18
TGTGCCAGCTCACCACCGGACTGGGAGAAGGAGACCCAGTACTTC
CASSPPDWEKETQYF
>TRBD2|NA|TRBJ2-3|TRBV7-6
TGTGCCAGCAGCTTAGCGCGGCTAGCGGGGGGGCCTTATCCAGATACGCAGTATTTT
CASSLARLAGGPYPDTQYF
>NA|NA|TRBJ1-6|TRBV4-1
TGCGCCAGCAGCCAAGGAATCAGGTGGGGGAATTCACCCCTCCACTTT
CASSQGIRWGNSPLHF
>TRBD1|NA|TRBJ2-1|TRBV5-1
TGCGCCAGCAGCTTACAGGGGAGCTCCTACAATGAGCAGTTCTTC
CASSLQGSSYNEQFF
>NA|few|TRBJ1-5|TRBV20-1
TGCAGTGCTAGTACGATGGGGGCGCGACAGCCCCAGCATTTT
CSASTMGARQPQHF
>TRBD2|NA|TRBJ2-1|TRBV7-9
TGTGCCAGCAGCTCCCAGACTAGCGGGAGGGCGGAGCAGTTCTTC
CASSSQTSGRAEQFF
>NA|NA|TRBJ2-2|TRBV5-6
TGTGCCAGCAGCCTCCTGACCGCCACACACACCGGGGAGCTGTTTTTT
CASSLLTATHTGELFF
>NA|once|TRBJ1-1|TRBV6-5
TGTGCCAGCATACTTACATGGAACACTGAAGCTTTCTTT
CASILTWNTEAFF
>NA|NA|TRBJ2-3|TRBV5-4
TGTGCCAGCAGCTTGTCGGTCGACACAGATACGCAGTATTTT
CASSLSVDTDTQYF
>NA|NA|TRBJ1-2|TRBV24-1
TGTGCCATCGGACAGTCAAATAACTATGGCTACACCTTC
CAIGQSNNYGYTF
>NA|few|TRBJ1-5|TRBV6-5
TGTGCCAGCAGGGATAGCAATCAGCCCCAGCATTTT
CASRDSNQPQHF
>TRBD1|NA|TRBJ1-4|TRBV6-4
TGTGCCAGCAGTGCCGGACAGGGGGCAGTTGAAAAACTGTTTTTT
CASSAGQGAVEKLFF
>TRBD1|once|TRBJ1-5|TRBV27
TGTGCCAGCCAAAAGGACAGGGGCTATAGCAATCAGCCCCAGCATTTT
CASQKDRGYSNQPQHF
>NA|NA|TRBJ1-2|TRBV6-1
TGTGCCAGCAGTGAAAGGGGGGGAAGGGGGTACTATGGCTACACCTTC
CASSERGGRGYYGYTF
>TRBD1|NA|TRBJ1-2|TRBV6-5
TGTGCCAGCAGGCACGGGACAGGAACATATGGCTACACCTTC
CASRHGTGTYGYTF